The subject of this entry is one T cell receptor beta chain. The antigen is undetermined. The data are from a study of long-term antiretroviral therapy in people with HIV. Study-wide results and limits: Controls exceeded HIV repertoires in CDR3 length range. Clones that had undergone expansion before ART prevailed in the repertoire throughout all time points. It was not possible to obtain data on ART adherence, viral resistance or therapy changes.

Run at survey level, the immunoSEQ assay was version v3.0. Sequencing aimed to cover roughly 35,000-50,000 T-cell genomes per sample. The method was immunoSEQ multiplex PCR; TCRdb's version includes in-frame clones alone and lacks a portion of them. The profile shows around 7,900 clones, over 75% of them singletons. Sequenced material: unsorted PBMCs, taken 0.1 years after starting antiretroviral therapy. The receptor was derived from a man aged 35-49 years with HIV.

The CDR3 coding sequence is TGCAGCGTTGAAGGAGGAGGAGATACGCAGTATTTT. It translates to CSVEGGGDTQYF. The genes are TRBV29-1 and TRBJ2-3; D might be TRBD2 (5 bases). The germline V and J ends were trimmed by 1 base and 5 bases, with 7 bases remaining between them. The CDR3 covers 12 residues. Germline CDR1 is SQVTM and CDR2 is ANQGSEA.